Presented here are 18 T cell receptor beta chains from one specimen sequenced in a study of blood T cells in healthy people across ages. The use of a sample-barcoded 5' primer and a J-beta primer mix characterized a second PCR of about 6 to 12 cycles. From the 5' RACE reads, TCRdb called clonotypes with MiXCR, one entry per CDR3 protein. The profile covers about 640,000 distinct CDR3 sequences, with about 53% appearing a single time and 30% to 40% taken by the ten largest. The sample consisted of blood. These receptors came from a man aged 55-75 years in good health.

This clonotype occurred once. V and J are TRBV5-1 and TRBJ2-3; 12 bases agree with TRBD2. The germline V gene has CDR1 SGHRS and CDR2 YFSETQ. The CDR3 spans 16 residues. Trimming removed 4 bases from V and 3 bases from J; junction bases left unmatched: 6. CDR3: CASSPGGTSGTDTQYF. CDR3 bases: TGCGCCAGCAGCCCGGGGGGGACTAGCGGGACAGATACGCAGTATTTT.

The rearrangement uses TRBV12-3 or TRBV12-4 and TRBJ2-5, with D tentatively TRBD2 (6 bases). This CDR3 comprises 16 residues. Trimming removed 4 bases at V and 3 bases at J, with 18 bases between. The CDR3 loop is CASSSGGTLAEETQYF. The DNA for the CDR3 is TGTGCCAGCAGTTCCGGGGGTACCCTTGCGGAAGAGACCCAGTACTTC.

The genes are TRBV20-1 and TRBJ2-1, with 8 bases identical to TRBD2. The V gene's germline CDR1 is DFQATT and CDR2 SNEGSKA (reference sequence). The CDR3 length is 17 residues. This chain's CDR3 is CSVLLAVGQGGGNEQFF. The CDR3 DNA reads TGCAGCGTACTACTAGCGGTAGGCCAAGGGGGAGGCAATGAGCAGTTCTTC.

The V gene is TRBV3-1, the J gene TRBJ1-2; no firm D call. The germline gives CDR1 LGHDT, CDR2 YNNKEL (reference sequence). Trimming took 4 bases from V and 5 from J, leaving 8 bases between them. The CDR3 length is 12 residues. CDR3 nucleotide sequence: TGTGCCAGCAGCCCCGGAGAATATGGCTACACCTTC. It translates to CASSPGEYGYTF.

This clonotype was counted many times. This rearrangement joins TRBV7-2 to TRBJ2-2, with a weak D call TRBD1 (6 bases). Germline V gene data show CDR1 as SGHTA and CDR2 as FQGNSA. The CDR3 runs 14 residues. V was trimmed by 3 bases and J by 3 bases, leaving 8 bases between them. This CDR3 is CASSLGQYTGELFF. CDR3 DNA: TGTGCCAGCAGCTTGGGACAATACACCGGGGAGCTGTTTTTT.

The rearrangement uses TRBV18 and TRBJ2-5; D perhaps matches TRBD1 (6 bases). The CDR3 covers 15 residues. The germline V gene encodes CDR1 KGHSH and CDR2 LQKENI. The V and J ends lost 0 bases and 5 bases respectively, with 13 bases between them. The CDR3 DNA sequence: TGTGCCAGCTCACCACCGGGCAGGGGTTGGGAGACCCAGTACTTC. It yields the protein CASSPPGRGWETQYF.

The count of this clonotype is one. The rearrangement uses TRBV5-6 and TRBJ1-4; D is ambiguous. Germline V lookup: CDR1 SGHDT, CDR2 YYEEEE. CDR3 length equals 13 residues. V lost 3 bases and J lost 4, with 7 bases in between. CDR3: CASSSLDNEKLFF. CDR3 DNA: TGTGCCAGCAGCTCCTTGGATAATGAAAAACTGTTTTTT.

As for this clonotype: This may stem from a read error, because a much larger clone lies one nucleotide away. This chain uses TRBV20-1 with TRBJ2-3, with 7 bases identical to TRBD2. CDR3 size: 15 residues. The J segment lost 1 base and the V segment lost 8 bases, leaving 12 bases of the junction unmatched. Germline loops: CDR1 DFQATT, CDR2 SNEGSKA (reference sequence). The CDR3 region is CSTRRFTSGTDTQYF. DNA of the CDR3: TGCAGTACGCGGCGGTTTACTAGCGGCACAGATACGCAGTATTTT.

This chain uses TRBV20-1 with TRBJ2-3, with D hard to call. Per the germline V gene, CDR1 is DFQATT and CDR2 is SNEGSKA (reference sequence). The CDR3 length is 12 residues. V was shortened by 6 bases and J by 0 bases, with 7 bases between the two germline ends. The CDR3 DNA sequence: TGCAGTGCCAACCCTAGCACAGATACGCAGTATTTT. It translates to CSANPSTDTQYF.

The J gene is TRBJ2-3, the V gene TRBV6-7; D possibly corresponds to TRBD2 (7 bases). TRBV6-7 is an ORF for which the function is uncertain. The CDR3 length is 16 residues. The V and J ends lost 7 bases and 2 bases respectively, with 19 bases between them. DNA for the CDR3: TGTGCCAGCATCTACGGGGCGGGGGCCCTCACAGATACGCAGTATTTT. Its translation is CASIYGAGALTDTQYF.

V and J are TRBV29-1 and TRBJ2-5; 7 bases align to TRBD2. Germline values: CDR1 SQVTM, CDR2 ANQGSEA. Trimming cost V 3 bases and J 2 bases; bases outside gene matches: 0. The CDR3 runs 12 residues. In DNA, the CDR3 is TGCAGCGTTGAGCGGGGGCAAGAGACCCAGTACTTC. Protein product: CSVERGQETQYF.

The chain joins TRBV29-1 to TRBJ2-7; 8 bases are shared with TRBD1. CDR1 is SQVTM, CDR2 ANQGSEA, per germline. With 6 bases clipped from V and 10 bases from J, the junction kept 14 bases outside the gene matches. The CDR3 sequence is 13 residues long. The CDR3 DNA sequence: TGCAGCGTCCTCGGACAGGGAATAGAGATCCAGTACTTC. Translation: CSVLGQGIEIQYF.

This chain uses TRBV20-1 with TRBJ2-5; D ambiguous. Germline V gives CDR1 DFQATT, CDR2 SNEGSKA (reference sequence). V lost 3 bases, J lost 7 bases, and 12 bases lay in between. The CDR3 totals 12 residues. For the CDR3, the DNA is TGCAGTGCTAGGATAATCCCAGGGACCCAGTACTTC. Protein product: CSARIIPGTQYF.

This sequence joins TRBV4-1 and TRBJ2-5; TRBD2 aligns across 8 bases. This CDR3 contains 15 residues. V was clipped by 1 base and J by 3 bases; unmatched bases: 4. Germline V gene sequence: CDR1 MGHRA, CDR2 YSYEKL. CDR3 protein: CASSQVKGLEETQYF. The CDR3, as DNA: TGCGCCAGCAGCCAAGTCAAGGGACTAGAAGAGACCCAGTACTTC.

This clonotype was observed a few times. V and J are TRBV20-1 and TRBJ1-6; perhaps TRBD1 as D (5 bases). The CDR3 has 13 amino acids. Trimming shortened V by 5 bases and J by 15 bases, and 20 bases separated the two germline ends. Germline CDR1 and CDR2: DFQATT and SNEGSKA (reference sequence). In nucleotides, the CDR3 is TGCAGTGCTCGAAGCCCCGCCGGGGCCCTCCTCCACTTT. This translates into CSARSPAGALLHF.

The chain recombines TRBV2 with TRBJ2-5, with 11 bases that match TRBD2. V lost 5 bases, J lost 9 bases, and 8 bases stayed unmatched. The CDR3 totals 14 residues. From germline, CDR1 is SNHLY and CDR2 FYNNEI. The DNA of the CDR3 is TGTGCCAGCAGTACCGGGACTAGCGGATCTCCCCAGTACTTC. Amino acids: CASSTGTSGSPQYF. Based on the CDR3 plus reference TRBV2 and TRBJ2-5, the full variable domain is EPEVTQTPSHQVTQMGQEVILRCVPISNHLYFYWYRQILGQKVEFLVSFYNNEISEKSEIFDDQFSVERPDGSNFTLKIRSTKLEDSAMYFCASSTGTSGSPQYFGPGTRLLVL.

The rearrangement joins TRBV7-2 to TRBJ2-5; D uncertain. The ends were cut back, 7 bases at V and 3 bases at J, with 12 bases in the middle. The CDR3 consists of 13 residues. The germline V gene has CDR1 SGHTA and CDR2 FQGNSA. In DNA form, the CDR3 reads TGTGCCAGCAACCTCAACCCGGAAGAGACCCAGTACTTC. Protein sequence: CASNLNPEETQYF.

This clonotype has just one count. This sequence joins TRBV3-1 and TRBJ2-7, with D hard to call. Germline V lookup: CDR1 LGHDT, CDR2 YNNKEL (reference sequence). The CDR3 is made up of 13 amino acids. V dropped 1 base and J dropped 3 bases, with 7 bases sitting between them. This CDR3 reads CASSQGQIYEQYF. CDR3 nucleotide sequence: TGTGCCAGCAGCCAAGGCCAGATCTACGAGCAGTACTTC.